What follows are 19 T cell receptor beta chains derived from one specimen sequenced in a study of blood T cell repertoires in COVID-19. The table came from immunoSEQ multiplex PCR; TCRdb's copy has only in-frame clones and leaves some out. The sample records about 92,000 clones, roughly 72% being singletons. The sample taken for sequencing was peripheral blood. The source is a woman in her fifties or sixties in a cohort sampled during active or convalescent COVID-19.

CDR3 region: CASSPTGTSNYGYTF. CDR3 nucleotides: TGTGCCAGCTCACCGACAGGAACTTCTAACTATGGCTACACCTTC. V and J are TRBV18 and TRBJ1-2, with D tentatively TRBD1 (6 bases). Germline-derived CDR1 and CDR2 are KGHSH and LQKENI. With 3 bases removed from V and 0 bases from J, the gap between germline ends came to 11 bases. The CDR3 has 15 residues.

The chain carries TRBV6-5 and TRBJ1-5; D is possibly TRBD1 (5 bases). The V gene's germline CDR1 is MNHEY and CDR2 SVGAGI. The CDR3 is 13 residues long. V gave up 6 bases and J gave up 6 bases, with 12 bases separating them. This chain's CDR3 is CASRGVLGQPQHF. The CDR3 DNA reads as TGTGCCAGCAGAGGGGTACTGGGTCAGCCCCAGCATTTT.

This clone turned up a few times. The chain combines TRBV5-8 with TRBJ2-7; possibly TRBD1 for D (5 bases). Trimming took off 2 bases at V and 1 base at J, with 10 bases between the two ends. This CDR3 comprises 14 residues. Germline CDR1 reads SGHTS; CDR2 reads YDEGEE. The CDR3 loop reads CASSLGHHSYEQYF. For the CDR3, the DNA is TGTGCCAGCAGCTTAGGACATCATTCCTACGAGCAGTACTTC.

This clone was counted only a few times. The chain is built from TRBV15 and TRBJ1-3, with TRBD1 identical over 9 bases. There are 14 residues in the CDR3. Unmatched junction bases numbered 0, after V lost 6 bases and J lost 0 bases. Germline V CDR1 and CDR2: LNHNV, YYDKDF (reference sequence). CDR3 protein: CATRTGGSGNTIYF. CDR3 nucleotides: TGTGCCACCAGGACAGGGGGCTCTGGAAACACCATATATTTT.

This clone occurred a few times. This chain joins TRBV10-3 and TRBJ1-6; 7 bases fit TRBD1. V was pared by 3 bases and J by 5 bases, with 7 bases of the junction left unmatched. The germline V gene has CDR1 ENHRY and CDR2 SYGVKD. This CDR3 is 16 amino acids long. The CDR3, as DNA: TGTGCCATCAGTGAAAGAGACAGGGTTAATAATTCACCCCTCCACTTT. Translated: CAISERDRVNNSPLHF.

The rearrangement joins TRBV30 to TRBJ1-2, with D unclear. The germline gives CDR1 GTSNPN, CDR2 SVGIG (reference sequence). Trimming pared 0 bases from V and 7 bases from J, leaving 12 bases between. The CDR3 consists of 13 residues. The CDR3 DNA sequence: TGTGCCTGGAGTGTCTCATTAAGCGGTGGCTACACCTTC. Amino acid sequence: CAWSVSLSGGYTF. Complete variable domain (other parts from reference TRBV30 and TRBJ1-2): SQTIHQWPATLVQPVGSPLSLECTVEGTSNPNLYWYRQAAGRGLQLLFYSVGIGQISSEVPQNLSASRPQDRQFILSSKKLLLSDSGFYLCAWSVSLSGGYTFGSGTRLTVV.

The CDR3 bases are TGCAGCGTGGACGGGACAGGGGTCAATGAGCAGTTCTTC. Translating gives CSVDGTGVNEQFF. The gene calls are TRBV29-1 and TRBJ2-1; TRBD1 matches at 10 bases. The CDR3 spans 13 residues. V gave up 6 bases and J gave up 6 bases; unmatched junction bases: 5. Germline loops: CDR1 SQVTM, CDR2 ANQGSEA.

The V gene is TRBV4-2, the J gene TRBJ2-5; TRBD2 aligns across 7 bases. The CDR3 loop spans 15 amino acids. Germline trimming cut 4 bases from V and 1 base from J; bases unmatched to any gene: 6. Germline values: CDR1 LGHNA, CDR2 YNFKEQ. The CDR3 DNA reads as TGTGCCAGCAGCCCAACTTCTAGCGGCCAAGAGACCCAGTACTTC. This encodes CASSPTSSGQETQYF.

This chain connects TRBV3-1 (or the pseudogene TRBV3-2) to TRBJ1-1; no clear D gene. The CDR3 extends over 13 amino acids. Trimming took off 4 bases at V and 0 bases at J, with 6 bases between the two ends. Germline CDR1 is LGHDT and CDR2 is YNNKEL (reference sequence). The CDR3 nucleotides are TGTGCCAGCAGCCCGGTCCTGAACACTGAAGCTTTCTTT. Amino acids: CASSPVLNTEAFF.

The V and J genes are TRBV14 and TRBJ2-7; the match to TRBD1 covers 8 bases. The V gene's germline CDR1 is SGHDN and CDR2 FVKESK. V shed 4 bases, J shed 2 bases, and the junction held 7 bases outside the gene matches. The CDR3 runs to 15 residues. Here the CDR3 reads CASSRDRGRTYEQYF. The CDR3 DNA reads TGTGCCAGCAGCCGAGACAGGGGAAGAACCTACGAGCAGTACTTC.

The rearrangement links TRBV7-2 to TRBJ2-3; 10 bases are shared with TRBD2. Trimming at V came to 2 bases and at J to 2 bases, leaving 10 bases not matched to a gene. Germline V gene lookup returns CDR1 SGHTA and CDR2 FQGNSA. The CDR3 runs to 18 residues. The CDR3 DNA reads as TGTGCCAGCAGCTTACGGGGAGCGGGGGGGCCCGTCACAGATACGCAGTATTTT. Amino acids: CASSLRGAGGPVTDTQYF.

This sequence joins TRBV5-1 and TRBJ2-2, with 9 positions matching TRBD1. Germline V gene data show CDR1 as SGHRS and CDR2 as YFSETQ. Trimming at V came to 2 bases and at J to 4 bases, leaving 6 bases not matched to a gene. This CDR3 comprises 16 residues. The chain's CDR3 is CASSFTGGASTGELFF. CDR3 DNA sequence: TGCGCCAGCAGCTTTACAGGGGGCGCGTCCACCGGGGAGCTGTTTTTT.

The chain employs TRBV6-6 and TRBJ1-5, with 9 bases lining up with TRBD1. J gave up 7 bases and V 7 bases, and 11 bases lay outside the gene matches. From germline, CDR1 is MNHNY and CDR2 SVGAGI (reference sequence). The CDR3 is 15 residues long. The CDR3: CASTNSGTGRQPQHF. DNA for the CDR3: TGTGCCAGCACTAATTCCGGGACAGGGCGGCAGCCCCAGCATTTT.

The sample holds a few counts of this clone. V is TRBV5-1 and J is TRBJ2-2; no definite D call. The V gene lost 2 bases and the J gene lost 7 bases, with 6 bases spanning the gap. From germline, CDR1 is SGHRS and CDR2 YFSETQ. The CDR3 totals 12 residues. The CDR3 nucleotides are TGCGCCAGCAGCTTTTTCATCGGGGAGCTGTTTTTT. The encoded protein is CASSFFIGELFF.

The chain carries TRBV6-5 and TRBJ1-1, with no clear D. The CDR3 totals 11 residues. V shed 9 bases and J shed 0 bases, with 5 bases lying between them. Germline CDR1 reads MNHEY; CDR2 reads SVGAGI. The CDR3 sequence: CARDLNTEAFF. The CDR3 DNA reads as TGTGCCAGGGACTTGAACACTGAAGCTTTCTTT.

This clone has a handful of counts. The chain carries TRBV9 and TRBJ1-5; D gene unclear. This CDR3 has 15 amino acids. Per germline, CDR1 SGDLS and CDR2 YYNGEE. The V end was cut by 0 bases, the J end by 4 bases, with 11 bases between. The chain's CDR3 is CASSVDTRSNQPQHF. CDR3 in DNA: TGTGCCAGCAGCGTAGACACAAGGAGTAATCAGCCCCAGCATTTT.

The chain uses TRBV24-1 and TRBJ1-2; D uncertain. This CDR3 region has 14 residues. The germline V gene encodes CDR1 KGHDR and CDR2 SFDVKD. V was trimmed by 3 bases and J by 6 bases, leaving 13 bases between them. CDR3 in amino acids: CATSDHNYLDGYTF. CDR3 nucleotide sequence: TGTGCCACCAGTGATCACAATTATTTGGATGGCTACACCTTC.

The chain links TRBV27 to TRBJ1-2; D is undetermined. V was shortened by 6 bases and J by 3 bases, with 11 bases between the two germline ends. Germline-derived CDR1 and CDR2 are MNHEY and SMNVEV (reference sequence). This CDR3 contains 13 residues. The CDR3 reads CASSPQRYYGYTF. The CDR3 DNA is TGTGCCAGCAGCCCCCAGAGGTACTATGGCTACACCTTC.

CDR3 nucleotides: TGTGCCAGCAGCTTAGGAGTTGGCGGGGGGGCCGGGACCCAGTACTTC. This codes for CASSLGVGGGAGTQYF. The chain carries TRBV7-6 and TRBJ2-5, with 9 bases aligning to TRBD2. Unmatched junction bases numbered 10, after V lost 1 base and J lost 7 bases. Germline V gene data show CDR1 as SGHVS and CDR2 as FNYEAQ. The CDR3 has 16 residues.